The 12 T cell receptor beta chains below were found in one sample sequenced in a study of blood T cells in healthy people across ages. Through a sample-barcoded 5' primer and a J-beta primer mix, a second PCR was run for about 6 to 11 cycles. TCRdb analysed the 5' RACE reads with MiXCR anew, one entry per CDR3 protein. The repertoire has about 1,500,000 distinct CDR3 sequences, roughly 27% of them found once; the top ten carry more than 6%. Material for sequencing was blood. The receptor set was obtained from a woman aged 25 to 39 in good health.

This clonotype was observed once. This sequence joins TRBV27 and TRBJ2-1; maybe TRBD2 (7 bases). CDR3 length equals 15 residues. Between the trimmed V and J ends, which lost 5 bases and 8 bases, there was a span of 19 bases. Looked up from germline, CDR1 is MNHEY and CDR2 is SMNVEV (reference sequence). The CDR3, as DNA: TGTGCCAGCAGTGACGGACGGGGGGCTTGGGATGAGCAGTTCTTC. Translation gives CASSDGRGAWDEQFF.

This chain joins TRBV2 and TRBJ2-3; TRBD2 matches at 7 bases. V dropped 5 bases and J dropped 4; count of bases not matched to a gene: 6. The CDR3 is 14 residues long. Per the germline V gene, CDR1 is SNHLY and CDR2 is FYNNEI. The CDR3 spells CASSWPSGPDTQYF. The CDR3 DNA sequence: TGTGCCAGCAGTTGGCCTAGCGGCCCAGATACGCAGTATTTT.

About this clonotype: Sequence at one end of the junction differs from germline and may be a read error. V usage is TRBV9 and J usage is TRBJ1-5, with D hard to call. CDR1 is SGDLS, CDR2 YYNGEE, per germline. The CDR3 loop spans 14 amino acids. CDR3 in amino acids: CASSLRPLNQSQHF. The DNA for the CDR3 is TGTGCCAGCAGCCTTCGCCCATTGAATCAGTCCCAGCATTTT.

This clonotype came up many times. The rearrangement links TRBV7-2 to TRBJ1-2, with D unresolved. V was pared by 2 bases and J by 2 bases, with 9 bases between. This CDR3 has 14 amino acids. CDR1 SGHTA and CDR2 FQGNSA come from the germline V gene. CDR3 sequence (DNA): TGTGCCAGCAGCTTACAGAAGGGAAACTATGGCTACACCTTC. Residues: CASSLQKGNYGYTF.

This chain links TRBV28 with TRBJ2-2; perhaps TRBD2 as D (5 bases). This CDR3 has 17 amino acids. From germline, CDR1 is MDHEN and CDR2 SYDVKM. Trimming removed 2 bases from V and 0 bases from J, with 13 bases in between. CDR3 nucleotides: TGTGCCAGCAGTTTAGTATGGGGAGCTACGAACACCGGGGAGCTGTTTTTT. Translating gives CASSLVWGATNTGELFF.

This clonotype was counted at least ten times. The gene calls are TRBV24-1 and TRBJ2-7; perhaps TRBD2 as D (5 bases). Between the trimmed V and J ends, which lost 7 bases and 12 bases, there was a span of 15 bases. CDR3 size: 11 residues. Germline V gene sequence: CDR1 KGHDR, CDR2 SFDVKD. CDR3 DNA: TGTGCCACCAGGACCCGGGGAGAACGGTACTTC. This encodes CATRTRGERYF.

The chain has TRBV30 and TRBJ2-7; TRBD2 matches 8 bases. The V gene end was trimmed by 2 bases and the J gene end by 6 bases; junction bases not matched to a gene: 6. This CDR3 has 13 amino acids. The germline CDR1 and CDR2 sequences are GTSNPN and SVGIG (reference sequence). The chain's CDR3 is CAWSSGGVGEQYF. CDR3 in DNA: TGTGCCTGGAGTTCGGGAGGGGTGGGCGAGCAGTACTTC.

Notes on this clonotype: The CDR3 does not end in the conserved phenylalanine or tryptophan, so this is likely a read error. This chain links TRBV7-2 with TRBJ2-7, with 7 bases aligning to TRBD2. TRBJ2-5 matches the DNA end more closely, so the J call is doubtful. CDR3 length equals 16 residues. The V gene's germline CDR1 is SGHTA and CDR2 FQGNSA. CDR3 protein: CASSGRAGDRGGTQYL. The CDR3 bases are TGTGCCAGCAGCGGCCGGGCGGGAGATCGGGGAGGGACCCAGTACTTA.

The V call is TRBV6-2 or TRBV6-3, the J call TRBJ2-2; the D is unclear. This CDR3 has 13 residues. Trimming removed 5 bases at V and 3 bases at J, with 7 bases between. The germline gives CDR1 MNHEY, CDR2 SVGEGT. The CDR3 loop is CASSTEYTGELFF. For the CDR3, the DNA is TGTGCCAGCAGTACGGAGTACACCGGGGAGCTGTTTTTT.

For this clonotype: This may come from a read error, since a much larger clone is one base off. This rearrangement joins TRBV11-1 to TRBJ2-1; tentative D call: TRBD1 (5 bases). This CDR3 region has 16 residues. The germline V gene encodes CDR1 SGHAT and CDR2 FQDESV (reference sequence). The CDR3 sequence is CASSPPNQGSYNERFF. The CDR3, as DNA: TGTGCCAGCAGCCCGCCAAATCAGGGCTCCTACAATGAGCGGTTCTTC. Full variable domain (missing parts from reference TRBV11-1 and TRBJ2-1): EAEVAQSPRYKITEKSQAVAFWCDPISGHATLYWYRQILGQGPELLVQFQDESVVDDSQLPKDRFSAERLKGVDSTLKIQPAELGDSAMYLCASSPPNQGSYNERFFGPGTRLTVL.

This clonotype was seen ten or more times. J is TRBJ1-2 and V is TRBV5-1, with D possibly matching TRBD1 (5 bases). The CDR3 sequence is 16 residues long. The V gene lost 0 bases and the J gene lost 4 bases, with 16 bases spanning the gap. Germline loops: CDR1 SGHRS, CDR2 YFSETQ. The DNA of the CDR3 is TGCGCCAGCAGCTTGGCCCCCGGGAATGGGGGCTATGGCTACACCTTC. Residues: CASSLAPGNGGYGYTF.

The table lists this clonotype with many counts. The V and J genes are TRBV2 and TRBJ2-5; D possibly corresponds to TRBD2 (6 bases). Germline assignment: CDR1 SNHLY and CDR2 FYNNEI. Trimming took off 1 base at V and 2 bases at J, with 11 bases between the two ends. This CDR3 contains 15 residues. The CDR3 sequence is CASSEEEGSQETQYF. The CDR3 DNA reads as TGTGCCAGCAGTGAAGAGGAGGGCTCGCAAGAGACCCAGTACTTC.